Sequencing of this T cell receptor (beta chain) was carried out in a study of blood T cell repertoires in COVID-19 (dated by TCRdb to the early 2020s). Looking at the study overall: Samples covering the acute and convalescent phases of COVID-19 were provided by collaborators in the United States, Italy and Spain. The prospective study material was composed of cDNA or gDNA derived from T cells, B-cell-depleted T cells, or PBMCs. Where HLA class I and class II types were available, the types were taken from metadata supplied by the sample provider, not from assay-based typing. A de-identified subject ID, COVID-19 status, age in years and sex were almost always included in the sample metadata. Deeply sampled blood TCRbeta repertoires from subjects exposed to, actively infected with, or recovered from COVID-19 were included in the dataset. Samples came from the ongoing ImmuneRACE study (first 160 participants) plus 1,254 subjects from 6 global collaborators. The repertoires were released in a freely available public database intended as a resource for research on the immune response to SARS-CoV-2. The study at large found these results: Clinical and demographic metadata were provided uncurated, with the amount varying by source and participant.

Counted from cysteine to phenylalanine, this CDR3 has 19 amino acids. Only the CDR3 DNA stays, 57 bases, in frame from base 1. The germline V gene provides CDR1 LGHNA and CDR2 YNFKEQ. The germline V end is reduced by 1 base and the J end by 5 bases; junction bases left unmatched: 12. TCRbeta CDR3 regions were amplified from genomic DNA by means of the immunoSEQ Assay, a bias-controlled multiplex PCR. The source study handled its data this way. Within the assay, amplification of reference gene primers was used to estimate how many nucleated cells each sample contained. To quantify the absolute abundance of each unique TCRbeta CDR3 rearrangement, sequence reads were collapsed and filtered. For each sample, productive Simpson clonality was calculated as the square root of Simpson's diversity index across productive rearrangements. Not all clones reach the TCRdb copy of this immuneACCESS table, which keeps in-frame sequences only. Checked studies attribute under half of the gap to unresolved V genes and leave the rest unexplained. The V and J calls and the clone size are those of that table, but D and trimming were determined from the DNA. This sample is represented by roughly 100,000 clones; roughly 87% of them were singletons. Jointly, the top ten make up about 5.2% of the sample.

Whole blood was collected in K2EDTA tubes by collaborating institutions according to the institutions' own protocols. For TCRbeta analysis, collaborators shipped samples in one of three forms: frozen whole blood, isolated PBMCs, or DNA extracted from either of those sample types. A remark on this clone: This receptor's antigen is unknown. No much larger clone exists at a distance of one base, and base qualities are not known.

The V and J genes are TRBV4-2 and TRBJ2-1, and 12 junctional nucleotides match TRBD2. Sequencing input: peripheral blood. The clonotype comes from a woman of 80 years or more with active COVID-19. The CDR3 loop reads CASSQGRTSGMEDDNEQFF. Read as DNA, the sequence is TGTGCCAGCAGCCAAGGTAGGACTAGCGGGATGGAGGATGACAATGAGCAGTTCTTC.